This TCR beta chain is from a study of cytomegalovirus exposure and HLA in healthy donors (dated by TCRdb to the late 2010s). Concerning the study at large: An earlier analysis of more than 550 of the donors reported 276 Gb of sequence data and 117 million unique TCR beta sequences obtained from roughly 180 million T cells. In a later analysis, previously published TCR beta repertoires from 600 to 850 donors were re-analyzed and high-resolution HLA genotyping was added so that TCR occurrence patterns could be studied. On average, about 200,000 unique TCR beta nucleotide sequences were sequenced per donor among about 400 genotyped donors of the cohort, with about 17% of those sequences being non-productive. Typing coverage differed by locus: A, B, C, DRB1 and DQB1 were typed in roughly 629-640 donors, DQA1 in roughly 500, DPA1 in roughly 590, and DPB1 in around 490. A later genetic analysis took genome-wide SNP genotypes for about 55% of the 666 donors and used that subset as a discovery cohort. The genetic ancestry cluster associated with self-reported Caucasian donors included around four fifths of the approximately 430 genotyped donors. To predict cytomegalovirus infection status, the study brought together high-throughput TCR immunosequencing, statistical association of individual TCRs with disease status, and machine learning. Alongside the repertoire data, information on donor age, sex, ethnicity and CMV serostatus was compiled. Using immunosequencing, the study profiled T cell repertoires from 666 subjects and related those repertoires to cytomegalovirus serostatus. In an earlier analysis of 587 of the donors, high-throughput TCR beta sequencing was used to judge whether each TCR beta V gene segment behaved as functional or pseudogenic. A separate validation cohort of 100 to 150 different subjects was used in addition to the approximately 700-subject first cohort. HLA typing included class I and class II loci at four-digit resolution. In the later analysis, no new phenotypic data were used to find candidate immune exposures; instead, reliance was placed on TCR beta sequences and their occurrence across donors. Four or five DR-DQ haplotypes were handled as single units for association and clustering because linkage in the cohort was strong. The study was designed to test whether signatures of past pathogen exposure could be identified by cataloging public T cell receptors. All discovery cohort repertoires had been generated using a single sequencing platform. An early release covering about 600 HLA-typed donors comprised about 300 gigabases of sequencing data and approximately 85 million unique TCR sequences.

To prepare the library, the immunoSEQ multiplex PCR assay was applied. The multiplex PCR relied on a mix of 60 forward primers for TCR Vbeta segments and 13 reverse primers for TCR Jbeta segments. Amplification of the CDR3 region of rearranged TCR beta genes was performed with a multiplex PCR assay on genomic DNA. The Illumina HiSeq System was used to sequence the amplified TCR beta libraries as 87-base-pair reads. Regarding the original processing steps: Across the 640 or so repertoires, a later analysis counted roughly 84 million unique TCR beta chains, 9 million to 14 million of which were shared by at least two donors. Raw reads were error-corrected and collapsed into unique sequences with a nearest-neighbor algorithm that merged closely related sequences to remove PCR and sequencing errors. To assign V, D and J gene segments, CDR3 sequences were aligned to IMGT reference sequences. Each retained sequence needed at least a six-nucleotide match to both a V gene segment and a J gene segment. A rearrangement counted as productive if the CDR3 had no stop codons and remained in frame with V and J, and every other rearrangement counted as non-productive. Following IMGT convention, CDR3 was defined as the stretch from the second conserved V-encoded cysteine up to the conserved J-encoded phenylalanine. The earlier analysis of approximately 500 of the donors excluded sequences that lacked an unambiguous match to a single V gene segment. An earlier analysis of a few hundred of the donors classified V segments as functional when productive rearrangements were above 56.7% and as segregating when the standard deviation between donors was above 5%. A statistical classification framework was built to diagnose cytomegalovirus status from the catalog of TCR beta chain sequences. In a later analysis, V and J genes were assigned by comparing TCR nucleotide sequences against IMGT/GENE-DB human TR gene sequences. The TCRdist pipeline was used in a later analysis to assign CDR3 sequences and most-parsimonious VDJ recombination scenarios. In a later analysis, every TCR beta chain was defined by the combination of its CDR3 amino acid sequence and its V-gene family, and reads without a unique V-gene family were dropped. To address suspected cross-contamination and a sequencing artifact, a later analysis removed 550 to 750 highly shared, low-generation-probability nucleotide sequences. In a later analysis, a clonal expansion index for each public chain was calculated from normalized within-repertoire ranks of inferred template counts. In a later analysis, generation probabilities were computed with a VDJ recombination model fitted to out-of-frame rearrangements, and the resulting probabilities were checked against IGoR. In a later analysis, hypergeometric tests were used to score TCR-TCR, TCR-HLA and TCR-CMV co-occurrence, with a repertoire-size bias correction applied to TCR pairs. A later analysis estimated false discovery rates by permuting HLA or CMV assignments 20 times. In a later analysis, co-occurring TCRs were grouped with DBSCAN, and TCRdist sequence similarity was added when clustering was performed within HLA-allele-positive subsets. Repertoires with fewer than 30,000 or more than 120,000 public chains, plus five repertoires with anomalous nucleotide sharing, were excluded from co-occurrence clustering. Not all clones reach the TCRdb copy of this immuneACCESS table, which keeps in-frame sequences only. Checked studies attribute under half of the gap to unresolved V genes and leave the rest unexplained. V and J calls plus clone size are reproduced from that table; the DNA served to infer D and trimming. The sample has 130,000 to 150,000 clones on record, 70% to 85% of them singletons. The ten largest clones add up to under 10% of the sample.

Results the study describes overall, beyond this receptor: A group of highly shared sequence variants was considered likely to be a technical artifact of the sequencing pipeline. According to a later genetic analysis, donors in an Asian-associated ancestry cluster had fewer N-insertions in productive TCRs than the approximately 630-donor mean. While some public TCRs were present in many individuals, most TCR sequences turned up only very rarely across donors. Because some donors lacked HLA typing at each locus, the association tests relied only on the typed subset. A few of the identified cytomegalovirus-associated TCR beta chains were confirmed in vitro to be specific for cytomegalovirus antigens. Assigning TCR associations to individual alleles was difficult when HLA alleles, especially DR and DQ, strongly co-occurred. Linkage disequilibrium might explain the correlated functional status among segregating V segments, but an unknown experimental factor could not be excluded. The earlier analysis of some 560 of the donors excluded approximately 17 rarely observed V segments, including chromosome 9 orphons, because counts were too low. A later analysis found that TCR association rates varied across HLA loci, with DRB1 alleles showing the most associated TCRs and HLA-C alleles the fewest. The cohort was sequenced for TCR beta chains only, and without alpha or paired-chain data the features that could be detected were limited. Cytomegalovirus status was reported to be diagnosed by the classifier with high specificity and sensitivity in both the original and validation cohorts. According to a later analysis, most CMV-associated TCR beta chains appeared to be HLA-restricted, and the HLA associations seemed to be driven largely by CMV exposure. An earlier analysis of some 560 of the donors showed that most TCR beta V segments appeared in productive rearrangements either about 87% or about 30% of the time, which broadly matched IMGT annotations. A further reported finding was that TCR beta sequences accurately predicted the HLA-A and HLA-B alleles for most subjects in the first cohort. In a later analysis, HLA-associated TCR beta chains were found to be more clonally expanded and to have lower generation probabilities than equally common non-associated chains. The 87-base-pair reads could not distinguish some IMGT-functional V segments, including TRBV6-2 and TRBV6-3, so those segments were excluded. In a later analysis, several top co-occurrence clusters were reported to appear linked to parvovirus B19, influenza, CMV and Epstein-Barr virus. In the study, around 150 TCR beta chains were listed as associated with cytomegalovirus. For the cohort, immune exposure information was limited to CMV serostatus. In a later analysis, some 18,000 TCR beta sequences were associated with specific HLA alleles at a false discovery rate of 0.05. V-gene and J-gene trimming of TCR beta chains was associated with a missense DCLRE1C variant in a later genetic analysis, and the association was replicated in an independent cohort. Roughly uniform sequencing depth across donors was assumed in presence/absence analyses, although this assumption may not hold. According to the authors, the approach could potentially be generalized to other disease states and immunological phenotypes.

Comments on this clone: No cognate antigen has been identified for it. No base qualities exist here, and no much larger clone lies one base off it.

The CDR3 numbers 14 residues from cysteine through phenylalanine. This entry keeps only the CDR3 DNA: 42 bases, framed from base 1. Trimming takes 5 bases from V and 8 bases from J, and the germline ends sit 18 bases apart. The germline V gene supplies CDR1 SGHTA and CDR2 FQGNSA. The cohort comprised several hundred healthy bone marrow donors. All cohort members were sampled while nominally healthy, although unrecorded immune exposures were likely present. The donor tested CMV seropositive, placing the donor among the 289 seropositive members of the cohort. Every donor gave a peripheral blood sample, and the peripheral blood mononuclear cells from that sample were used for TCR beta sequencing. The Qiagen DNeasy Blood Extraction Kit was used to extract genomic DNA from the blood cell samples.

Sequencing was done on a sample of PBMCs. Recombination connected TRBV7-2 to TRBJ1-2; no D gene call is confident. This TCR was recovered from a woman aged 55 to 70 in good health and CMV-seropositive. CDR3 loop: CASSPGRGSGGYTF. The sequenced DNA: TGTGCCAGCAGCCCCGGGCGGGGATCGGGCGGCTACACCTTC.